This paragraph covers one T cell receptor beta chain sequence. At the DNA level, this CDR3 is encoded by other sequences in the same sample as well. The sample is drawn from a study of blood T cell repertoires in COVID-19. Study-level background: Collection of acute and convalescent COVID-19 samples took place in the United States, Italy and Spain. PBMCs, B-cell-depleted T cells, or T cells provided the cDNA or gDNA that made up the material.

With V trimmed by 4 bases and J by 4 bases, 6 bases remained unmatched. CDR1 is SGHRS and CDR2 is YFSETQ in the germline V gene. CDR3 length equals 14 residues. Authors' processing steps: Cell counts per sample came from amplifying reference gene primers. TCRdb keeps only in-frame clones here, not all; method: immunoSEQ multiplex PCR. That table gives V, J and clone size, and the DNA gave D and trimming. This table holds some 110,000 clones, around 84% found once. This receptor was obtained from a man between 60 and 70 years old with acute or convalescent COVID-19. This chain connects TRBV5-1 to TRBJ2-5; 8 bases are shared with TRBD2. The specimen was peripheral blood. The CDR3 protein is CASSPGLAGETQYF. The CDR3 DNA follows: TGCGCCAGCAGCCCTGGGCTAGCGGGAGAGACCCAGTACTTC.